This T cell receptor (beta chain) was observed in a study of PD-1 blockade in classical Hodgkin lymphoma. The method was immunoSEQ multiplex PCR; TCRdb's version includes in-frame clones alone and lacks a portion of them. Of around 31,000 clones listed, over 75% are singletons. The time point: cycle 4 day 1 (C4D1), after 5 to 7 weeks of nivolumab. Each patient relapsed following autologous stem cell transplantation, and prior brentuximab vedotin exposure differed. CDR1 and CDR2 from the germline V gene are SGHNT and YYREEE (reference sequence). Trimming took off 3 bases at V and 1 base at J, with 7 bases between the two ends. The CDR3 contains 13 residues.

This clonotype was sampled from a human donor with classical Hodgkin lymphoma. The sample in question was peripheral blood mononuclear cells (PBMCs), obtained before the fourth cycle of nivolumab. The rearrangement uses TRBV5-4 and TRBJ1-1; D uncertain. The CDR3 nucleotides read TGTGCCAGCAGCTCTAGGAGGAACACTGAAGCTTTCTTT. It codes for CASSSRRNTEAFF. The entire variable domain, with the rest obtained from reference TRBV5-4 and TRBJ1-1, is as follows: ETGVTQSPTHLIKTRGQQVTLRCSSQSGHNTVSWYQQALGQGPQFIFQYYREEENGRGNFPPRFSGLQFPNYSSELNVNALELDDSALYLCASSSRRNTEAFFGQGTRLTVV.